Sequencing of this T cell receptor (beta chain) was carried out in a study of early T cells in non-severe SARS-CoV-2 infection. This clonotype was recorded at least ten times. Germline-derived CDR1 and CDR2 are LGHNA and YNFKEQ. V was trimmed by 4 bases and J by 5 bases, leaving 5 bases between them. The CDR3 loop spans 11 amino acids. TCRdb re-derived calls from the 5' RACE reads in MiXCR, one entry per CDR3 protein. The sample consists of about 67,000 distinct CDR3 sequences, about 9.9% of them appearing once. Source material: whole blood. The rearrangement links TRBV4-2 to TRBJ2-5; D is ambiguous. The clonotype comes from an adult who was a healthcare worker with PCR-confirmed SARS-CoV-2 infection or an uninfected control (not recorded which). CDR3 region: CASSPGETQYF. CDR3 nucleotide sequence: TGTGCCAGCAGCCCCGGGGAGACCCAGTACTTC.